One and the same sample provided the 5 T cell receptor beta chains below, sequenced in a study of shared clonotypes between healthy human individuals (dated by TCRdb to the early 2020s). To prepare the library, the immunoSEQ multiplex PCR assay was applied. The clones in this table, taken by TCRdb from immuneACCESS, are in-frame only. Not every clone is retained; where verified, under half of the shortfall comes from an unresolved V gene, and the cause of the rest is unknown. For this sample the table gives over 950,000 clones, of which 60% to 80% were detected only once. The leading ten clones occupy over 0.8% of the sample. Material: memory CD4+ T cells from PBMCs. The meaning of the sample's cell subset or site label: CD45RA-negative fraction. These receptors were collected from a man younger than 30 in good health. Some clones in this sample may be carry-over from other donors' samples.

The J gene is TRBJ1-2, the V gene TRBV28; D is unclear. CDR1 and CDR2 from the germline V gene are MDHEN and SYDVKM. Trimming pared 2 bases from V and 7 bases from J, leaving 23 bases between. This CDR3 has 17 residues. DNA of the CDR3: TGTGCCAGCAGTTTAGTCGTTGTTGTGTCGGGTCCGGGTGGCTACACCTTC. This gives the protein CASSLVVVVSGPGGYTF.

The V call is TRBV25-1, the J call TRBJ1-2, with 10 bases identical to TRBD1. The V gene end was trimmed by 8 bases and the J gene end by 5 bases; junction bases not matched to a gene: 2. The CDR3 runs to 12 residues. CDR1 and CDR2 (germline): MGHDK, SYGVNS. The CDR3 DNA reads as TGTGCCAGCGCGGACAGGGGGTATGGCTACACCTTC. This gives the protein CASADRGYGYTF.

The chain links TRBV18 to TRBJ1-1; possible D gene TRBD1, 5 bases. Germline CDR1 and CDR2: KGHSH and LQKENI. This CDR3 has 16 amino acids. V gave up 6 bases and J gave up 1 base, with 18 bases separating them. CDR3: CASSTTPQGANTEAFF. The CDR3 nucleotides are TGTGCCAGCTCTACCACCCCCCAGGGAGCGAACACTGAAGCTTTCTTT. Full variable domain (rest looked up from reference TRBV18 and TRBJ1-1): NAGVMQNPRHLVRRRGQEARLRCSPMKGHSHVYWYRQLPEEGLKFMVYLQKENIIDESGMPKERFSAEFPKEGPSILRIQQVVRGDSAAYFCASSTTPQGANTEAFFGQGTRLTVV.

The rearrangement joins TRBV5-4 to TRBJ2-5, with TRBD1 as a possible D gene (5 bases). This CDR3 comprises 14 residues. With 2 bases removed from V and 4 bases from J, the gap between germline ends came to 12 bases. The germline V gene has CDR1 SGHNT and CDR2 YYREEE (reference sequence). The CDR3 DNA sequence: TGTGCCAGCAGCTTTTCCGTGGGGCTAGAGACCCAGTACTTC. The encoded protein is CASSFSVGLETQYF.

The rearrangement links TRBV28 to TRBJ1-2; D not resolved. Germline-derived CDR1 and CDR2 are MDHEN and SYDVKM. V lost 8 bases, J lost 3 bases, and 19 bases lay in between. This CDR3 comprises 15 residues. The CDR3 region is CASVPIPTWDYGYTF. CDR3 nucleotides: TGTGCCAGCGTTCCCATCCCCACCTGGGACTATGGCTACACCTTC.